This is a list of T cell receptor beta chains from one sample in a study of identical twins. Each CDR3 protein gets one entry after TCRdb re-called the 5' RACE reads with MiXCR. This sample yields about 100,000 distinct CDR3 sequences, of which less than 6.5% are seen a single time; 9.5% to 15% belongs to the top ten. The sample consisted of memory T cells sorted from blood. The receptors shown here come from a woman aged 50 to 65 in good health. Each CDR3 is given with its conserved first and last residue. The D gene is left open where the match is weak. For some rows the clone size is stated as once, few or many, or as a class when expanded; others skip it.

TRBJ2-3 | TRBD1 | many | TRBV2 | TGTGCCAGCGTTGTTCGGGACAGGGGTTTTGATACGCAGTATTTT | CASVVRDRGFDTQYF
TRBJ1-2 | TRBD1 | NA | TRBV6-5 | TGTGCCAGCACCGTCGGGACAGATCGAATCGGAAAGTATGGCTACACCTTC | CASTVGTDRIGKYGYTF
TRBJ1-2 | TRBD1 | many | TRBV4-1 | TGCGCCAGCAGCTCTGCGACAGGGTACGGCTACACCTTC | CASSSATGYGYTF
TRBJ2-3 | NA | few | TRBV27 | TGTGCCAGCAGTTTATCCCCGCTCGCAGATACGCAGTATTTT | CASSLSPLADTQYF
TRBJ1-1 | TRBD1 | many | TRBV20-1 | TGCAGTGCTAGAACCGAGGGACAGGGGGCAAACGAAGCTTTCTTT | CSARTEGQGANEAFF
TRBJ1-4 | NA | many | TRBV20-1 | TGCAGTGCTAGAGATTGGAGAGGGGGATCAACTAATGAAAAACTGTTTTTT | CSARDWRGGSTNEKLFF
TRBJ2-1 | TRBD2 | many | TRBV7-2 | TGTGCCAGCAGCTTAGGTCTAGCGGGGAACAATGAGCAGTTCTTC | CASSLGLAGNNEQFF
TRBJ2-5 | TRBD1 | many | TRBV20-1 | TGCAGTGCTAGAGCAGGACAGGTACAAGAGACCCAGTACTTC | CSARAGQVQETQYF
TRBJ2-7 | NA | few | TRBV10-3 | TGTGCCATCGGGGGCGGGACGGATTCCTACGAGCAGTACTTC | CAIGGGTDSYEQYF
TRBJ2-3 | NA | many | TRBV29-1 | TGCAGCGTTGAGAGAGGCCCCAATACGCAGTATTTT | CSVERGPNTQYF
TRBJ2-2 | NA | many | TRBV29-1 | TGCAGCGTCCGTGGACAGACGAACACCGGGGAGCTGTTTTTT | CSVRGQTNTGELFF
TRBJ1-2 | TRBD1 | few | TRBV6-4 | TGTGCCAGCAGCAGGTCGACAGGGAACTATGGCTACACCTTC | CASSRSTGNYGYTF
TRBJ1-5 | NA | few | TRBV7-9 | TGTGCCAGCAGCTTAACCGCGAATCAGCCCCAGCATTTT | CASSLTANQPQHF
TRBJ2-7 | TRBD2 | NA | TRBV24-1 | TGTGCCACCAGTGCCCGAAGCGGGAGAGCTTACGAGCAGTACTTC | CATSARSGRAYEQYF
TRBJ2-1 | TRBD2 | NA | TRBV3-1 | TGTGCCAGCAGTTTCGGACTAGCGGGAGGTTATGAGCAGTTCTTC | CASSFGLAGGYEQFF
TRBJ2-2 | TRBD2 | many | TRBV5-1 | TGCGCCAGCAGCTTGGAGGGACTAGCGACGAACACCGGGGAGCTGTTTTTT | CASSLEGLATNTGELFF
TRBJ2-3 | NA | many | TRBV19 | TGTGCCAGTAGTATAGCGGGTACTAGCACAGATACGCAGTATTTT | CASSIAGTSTDTQYF
TRBJ1-2 | NA | many | TRBV4-1 | TGCGCCAGCAGCCAATTAGACTATGGCTACACCTTC | CASSQLDYGYTF
TRBJ2-5 | NA | many | TRBV5-1 | TGCGCCAGCAGCTTGGCGCGGAGCCCCAAAATGGGGACCCAGTACTTC | CASSLARSPKMGTQYF
TRBJ2-2 | NA | many | TRBV15 | TGTGCCACCAGCCGGGTGGGCCGGACCGGGGAGCTGTTTTTT | CATSRVGRTGELFF
TRBJ2-3 | NA | many | TRBV5-1 | TGCGCCAGCAGCTCCAGACAGGACCTTAGCACAGATACGCAGTATTTT | CASSSRQDLSTDTQYF
TRBJ1-6 | NA | few | TRBV7-2 | TGTGCCAGCGCGAGAGGTCATTATAATTCACCCCTCCACTTT | CASARGHYNSPLHF
TRBJ2-3 | TRBD2 | once | TRBV9 | TGTGCCAGCAGCGTAGTGTCAACTAGCGGGAGCGATACGCAGTATTTT | CASSVVSTSGSDTQYF
TRBJ2-3 | NA | few | TRBV20-1 | TGCAGTGTGATGGCTAGCACAGATACGCAGTATTTT | CSVMASTDTQYF
TRBJ1-1 | NA | NA | TRBV18 | TGTGCCAGCTCACCCTCGAGGGGTTTTTCTGAAGCTTTCTTT | CASSPSRGFSEAFF
TRBJ2-7 | NA | many | TRBV3-1 | TGTGCCAGCAGCCCAAGGATTCTTAGCGGAGGGTCCTACGAGCAGTACTTC | CASSPRILSGGSYEQYF
TRBJ1-4 | TRBD1 | many | TRBV5-1 | TGCGCCAGCAGTTTACAGGGGGCGTCAACTAATGAAAAACTGTTTTTT | CASSLQGASTNEKLFF
TRBJ1-1 | NA | many | TRBV3-1 | TGTGCCAGCAGCCAAGCTTGGGGAAACACTGAAGCTTTCTTT | CASSQAWGNTEAFF
TRBJ2-1 | NA | many | TRBV29-1 | TGCAGCGTTGAGGGGGCAAGGTCCTACAATGAGCAGTTCTTC | CSVEGARSYNEQFF
TRBJ2-2 | TRBD2 | many | TRBV10-3 | TGTGCCATCAGTGTCGCGGGAGGGTACACCGGGGAGCTGTTTTTT | CAISVAGGYTGELFF
TRBJ2-3 | TRBD2 | many | TRBV24-1 | TGTGCCACCAATCAAGCGGGAAACACAGATACGCAGTATTTT | CATNQAGNTDTQYF
TRBJ2-1 | TRBD2 | many | TRBV6-5 | TGTGCCAGCAGTTACTCGATTGCCTGGGGACTAGCGGGAGCCGGTGAGCAGTTCTTC | CASSYSIAWGLAGAGEQFF
TRBJ2-3 | TRBD1 | many | TRBV12-3/TRBV12-4 | TGTGCCAGCAGCCCCAGACAGGGTTTCGCAGATACGCAGTATTTT | CASSPRQGFADTQYF
TRBJ2-1 | NA | NA | TRBV25-1 | TGTGCCAGCACGGGCGGCTACAATGAGCAGTTCTTC | CASTGGYNEQFF
TRBJ2-2 | TRBD2 | many | TRBV12-3/TRBV12-4 | TGTGCCAGCAGAGTAGCGGGAGGTATCACCGGGGAGCTGTTTTTT | CASRVAGGITGELFF
TRBJ2-1 | TRBD2 | NA | TRBV30 | TGTGCTGGTAAAGGCGGGAGCTCCTACAATGAGCAGTTCTTC | CAGKGGSSYNEQFF
TRBJ2-1 | NA | many | TRBV20-1 | TGCAGTGTTCCTCTACCGGGACTCCTAAGGGGGTCCTACAATGAGCAGTTCTTC | CSVPLPGLLRGSYNEQFF
TRBJ2-1 | NA | many | TRBV15 | TGTGCCACCAGCAGAGGCGTGGAGAATGAGCAGTTCTTC | CATSRGVENEQFF
TRBJ2-3 | NA | many | TRBV3-1 | TGTGCCAGCAGCCGCGGGAAAGATACGCAGTATTTT | CASSRGKDTQYF
TRBJ2-2 | NA | NA | TRBV24-1 | NA | CATSEGTNVPGSCFF
TRBJ2-3 | TRBD1 | many | TRBV12-3/TRBV12-4 | TGTGCCACCGGACAGGCTGGAGATACGCAGTATTTT | CATGQAGDTQYF
TRBJ2-1 | TRBD2 | many | TRBV5-1 | TGCGCCAGCAGCTTGGCAAGCGGGAGCTGGAATGAGCAGTTCTTC | CASSLASGSWNEQFF
TRBJ2-7 | TRBD1 | many | TRBV6-5 | TGTGCCAGCCGACGGCAATTGGGACAGCACTACGAGCAGTACTTC | CASRRQLGQHYEQYF
TRBJ2-2 | TRBD1 | many | TRBV5-1 | TGCGCCAGCCACCGAGAGGACAGGACCGGGGAGCTGTTTTTT | CASHREDRTGELFF
TRBJ1-2 | NA | many | TRBV9 | TGTGCCAGCCAAAGGAGCCCAGGGGTGGGTGGCTACACCTTC | CASQRSPGVGGYTF
TRBJ2-2 | NA | few | TRBV7-6 | TGTGCCAGCAGCCCGAGGGAGAGGTACACCGGGGAGCTGTTTTTT | CASSPRERYTGELFF
TRBJ2-3 | TRBD1 | few | TRBV11-2 | TGTGCCAGCAGCTTGACAGGGGGCAAGAGCACAGATACGCAGTATTTT | CASSLTGGKSTDTQYF
TRBJ2-1 | NA | many | TRBV6-1 | TGTGCCAGCAGCCTGAAACGGGACGCCCGGGAGCAGTTCTTC | CASSLKRDAREQFF
TRBJ2-7 | TRBD2 | many | TRBV5-1 | TGCGCCAGCAGTGCGGGGGGAGGAACCTACGAGCAGTACTTC | CASSAGGGTYEQYF